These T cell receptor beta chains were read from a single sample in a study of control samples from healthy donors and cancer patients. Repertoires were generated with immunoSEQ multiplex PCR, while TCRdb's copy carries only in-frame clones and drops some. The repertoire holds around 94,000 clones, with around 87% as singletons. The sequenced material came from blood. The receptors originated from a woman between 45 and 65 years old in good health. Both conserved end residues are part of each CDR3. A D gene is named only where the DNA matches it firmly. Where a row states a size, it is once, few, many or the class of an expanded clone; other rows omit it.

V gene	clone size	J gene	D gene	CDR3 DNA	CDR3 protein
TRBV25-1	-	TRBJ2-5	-	TGTGCCAGCAGTGTCGCCTTCCAGGGGAGTACGGGGACCCAGTACTTC	CASSVAFQGSTGTQYF
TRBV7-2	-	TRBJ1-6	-	TGTGCCAGCAGCTTTAGCGGTCCAAGGCATAATTCACCCCTCCACTTT	CASSFSGPRHNSPLHF
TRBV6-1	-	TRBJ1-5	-	TGTGCCAGCAGTGAAGGAAGGAGCAGGGAGGGCAATCAGCCCCAGCATTTT	CASSEGRSREGNQPQHF
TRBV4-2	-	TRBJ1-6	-	TGTGCCAGCAGCCAAGATATACAGGGTCGGCTGGGCCCCCTCCACTTT	CASSQDIQGRLGPLHF
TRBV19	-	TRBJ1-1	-	TGTGCCAGTAGTATAGGGGCGTTAGGGAGGACTGAAGCTTTCTTT	CASSIGALGRTEAFF
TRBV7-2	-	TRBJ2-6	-	TGTGCCAGCAGCTTAGTAGGCCGAAGCTCTGGGGCCAACGTCCTGACTTTC	CASSLVGRSSGANVLTF
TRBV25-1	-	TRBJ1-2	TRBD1	TGTGCCAGCAGCAAGACAGGGGTATACGGCTACACCTTC	CASSKTGVYGYTF
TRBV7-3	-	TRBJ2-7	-	TGTGCCAGCAGCTTAACTACAGGGAGCGAGCAGTACTTC	CASSLTTGSEQYF
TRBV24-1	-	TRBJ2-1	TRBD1	TGTGCCACCGGGACAGGGCTACACAATGAGCAGTTCTTC	CATGTGLHNEQFF
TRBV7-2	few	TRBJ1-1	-	TGTGCCAGCAGCCCAGTACGGGGGTCGAGCACTGAAGCTTTCTTT	CASSPVRGSSTEAFF
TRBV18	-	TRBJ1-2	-	TGTGCCAGCTCACCACCAATCACCAACTATGGCTACACCTTC	CASSPPITNYGYTF